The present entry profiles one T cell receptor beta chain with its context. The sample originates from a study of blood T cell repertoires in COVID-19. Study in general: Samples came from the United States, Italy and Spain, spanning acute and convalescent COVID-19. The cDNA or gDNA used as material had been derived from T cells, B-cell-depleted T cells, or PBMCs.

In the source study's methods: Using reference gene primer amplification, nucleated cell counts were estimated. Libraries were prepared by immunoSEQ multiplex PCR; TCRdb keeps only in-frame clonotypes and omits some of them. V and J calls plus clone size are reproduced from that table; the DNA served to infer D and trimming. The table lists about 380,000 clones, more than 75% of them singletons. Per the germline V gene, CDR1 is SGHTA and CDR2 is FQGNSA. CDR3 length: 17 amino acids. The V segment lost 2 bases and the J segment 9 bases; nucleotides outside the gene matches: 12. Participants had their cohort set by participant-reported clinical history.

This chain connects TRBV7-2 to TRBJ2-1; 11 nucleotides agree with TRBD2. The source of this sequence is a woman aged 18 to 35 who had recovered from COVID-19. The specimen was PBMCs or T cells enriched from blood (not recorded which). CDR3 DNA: TGTGCCAGCAGCTTAATATCTCTAGCGGGGGGTACGGCTGAGCAGTTCTTC. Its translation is CASSLISLAGGTAEQFF.